The sequence of this T cell receptor (beta chain) was determined in a study of T cell changes during pregnancy in multiple sclerosis. The CDR3 totals 17 residues. Trimming cost V 3 bases and J 3 bases, with 21 bases left between them. The germline V gene encodes CDR1 SGDLS and CDR2 YYNGEE. Assay used: immunoSEQ multiplex PCR; TCRdb lists only in-frame clones, some missing. The table includes tens of thousands of clones, more than 90% detected once. This clonotype was obtained from a female donor with multiple sclerosis, enrolled in a pregnancy study. The chain recombines TRBV9 with TRBJ1-2; tentatively, D is TRBD1 (5 bases). The sequencing here drew on peripheral blood, taken in the third trimester of pregnancy. As DNA, the CDR3 is TGTGCCAGCAGCGCCCCGGGGGGGAATAAAAAAGACTATGGCTACACCTTC. Translated: CASSAPGGNKKDYGYTF.